This TCR beta chain was captured by sequencing in a study of molecular identifiers for immune sequencing clone quantification. As CD8+CD4-CCR7+CD45RA+ cells, naive CD8 T cells were sorted. This CDR3 has 17 residues. Germline CDR1 reads DFQATT; CDR2 reads SNEGSKA (reference sequence). V lost 0 bases and J 4 bases, leaving 18 bases between the germline ends. Library preparation followed earlier protocols using designated TCR primers. TCRdb analysed the PCR reads with MiXCR anew, one entry per CDR3 protein. The profile covers about 510,000 distinct CDR3 sequences, with 25% appearing a single time and roughly 0.79% taken by the ten largest.

The clonotype comes from a human donor in good health. Some libraries in this study had Jurkat cell RNA spiked in. The J gene is TRBJ1-4, the V gene TRBV20-1; tentative D call: TRBD1 (5 bases). What was sequenced was naive CD8+ T cells from blood, with Jurkat cell RNA spiked in. Subset described: FACS-sorted CD8+CD4-CCR7+CD45RA+ naive T cells. CDR3 loop: CSARDIRPAGFNEKLFF. The CDR3, as DNA: TGCAGTGCTAGAGATATCCGGCCGGCAGGGTTTAATGAAAAACTGTTTTTT.